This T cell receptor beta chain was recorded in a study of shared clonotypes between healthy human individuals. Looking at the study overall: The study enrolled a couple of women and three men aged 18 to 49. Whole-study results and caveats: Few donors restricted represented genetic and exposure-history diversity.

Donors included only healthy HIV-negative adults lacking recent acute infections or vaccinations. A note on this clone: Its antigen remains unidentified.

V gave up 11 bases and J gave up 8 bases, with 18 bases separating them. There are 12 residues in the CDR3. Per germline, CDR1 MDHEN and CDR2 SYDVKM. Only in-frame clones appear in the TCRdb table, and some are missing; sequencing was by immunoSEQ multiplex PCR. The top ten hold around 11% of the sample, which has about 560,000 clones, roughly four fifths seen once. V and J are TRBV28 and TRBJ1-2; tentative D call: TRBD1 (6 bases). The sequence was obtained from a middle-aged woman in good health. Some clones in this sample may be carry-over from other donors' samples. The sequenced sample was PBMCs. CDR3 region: CAVGGAEGGYTF. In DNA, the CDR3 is TGTGCCGTTGGGGGCGCGGAGGGCGGCTACACCTTC.